Listed below are T cell receptor beta chains from one sample, sequenced in a study of blood T cells in healthy people across ages. TCRdb re-called the 5' RACE reads through MiXCR, storing one row per CDR3 protein. This sample has about 770,000 distinct CDR3 sequences, with about 42% found just once. Sequenced sample: blood. The origin of the receptors is a man aged 55-75 years in good health. CDR3s include the opening cysteine and the closing phenylalanine or tryptophan. The D gene is left open where the match is weak. A clone size is listed for some rows: how often the clone was seen (once, few, many), or a class if it is expanded.

V: TRBV27; D: .; size: .; J: TRBJ2-4; CDR3: CASSTSGQGRYEQYF; DNA: .
V: TRBV5-4; D: TRBD2; size: .; J: TRBJ2-7; CDR3: CASSATSGYEQYF; DNA: TGTGCCAGCAGCGCGACTAGCGGTTACGAGCAGTACTTC
V: TRBV20-1; D: .; size: .; J: TRBJ1-2; CDR3: CSARQGYGCTF; DNA: .
V: TRBV5-1; D: .; size: .; J: TRBJ2-2; CDR3: CASSFVLNTGELFF; DNA: TGCGCCAGCAGCTTTGTCCTGAACACCGGGGAGCTGTTTTTT
V: TRBV7-9; D: .; size: .; J: TRBJ2-5; CDR3: CASSIQGAETQYF; DNA: TGTGCCAGCAGCATACAGGGAGCCGAGACCCAGTACTTC
V: TRBV5-1; D: .; size: .; J: TRBJ2-1; CDR3: CASSLGQWGYNEQFF; DNA: TGCGCCAGCAGCTTGGGACAATGGGGCTACAATGAGCAGTTCTTC
V: TRBV7-2; D: .; size: .; J: TRBJ2-5; CDR3: CASSLGPRGGQETQYF; DNA: TGTGCCAGCAGCTTAGGCCCCCGGGGCGGACAAGAGACCCAGTACTTC
V: TRBV5-1; D: .; size: .; J: TRBJ2-6; CDR3: CASSLVDLSGANVLTF; DNA: TGCGCCAGCAGCTTGGTAGACCTCTCTGGGGCCAACGTCCTGACTTTC
V: TRBV28; D: .; size: .; J: TRBJ2-3; CDR3: CASRNGGGGAHRVTQYF; DNA: TGTGCCAGCAGAAACGGCGGGGGCGGGGCACATCGGGTAACGCAGTATTTT
V: TRBV20-1; D: .; size: .; J: TRBJ1-4; CDR3: CSAQVGRGEKLFF; DNA: TGCAGTGCCCAGGTTGGGAGGGGTGAAAAACTGTTTTTT
V: TRBV5-1; D: .; size: .; J: TRBJ2-4; CDR3: CASREDIIAKNIQYF; DNA: TGCGCCAGCAGAGAGGACATAATAGCCAAAAACATTCAGTACTTC
V: TRBV6-2/TRBV6-3; D: .; size: .; J: TRBJ2-1; CDR3: CASSYHGASYNKQFF; DNA: TGTGCCAGCAGTTACCACGGTGCGAGCTACAATAAGCAGTTCTTC
V: TRBV4-3; D: .; size: few; J: TRBJ2-5; CDR3: CASSQEWAKAETQYF; DNA: TGCGCCAGCAGCCAAGAATGGGCTAAGGCCGAGACCCAGTACTTC
V: TRBV3-1; D: .; size: .; J: TRBJ2-5; CDR3: CASSHNPGGKETQYF; DNA: TGTGCCAGCAGCCACAACCCGGGGGGCAAAGAGACCCAGTACTTC
V: TRBV20-1; D: TRBD1; size: .; J: TRBJ2-1; CDR3: CSARVLDRGVDEQFF; DNA: TGCAGTGCTAGAGTCTTAGACAGGGGAGTTGATGAGCAGTTCTTC
V: TRBV10-3; D: .; size: few; J: TRBJ1-2; CDR3: CAISESNAGNYGYTF; DNA: TGTGCCATCAGTGAGTCGAATGCAGGGAACTATGGCTACACCTTC
V: TRBV7-9; D: .; size: .; J: TRBJ1-4; CDR3: CASTENEKLFF; DNA: TGTGCCAGCACCGAGAATGAAAAACTGTTTTTT
V: TRBV20-1; D: .; size: .; J: TRBJ1-2; CDR3: CSARDLQGVDGYTF; DNA: TGCAGTGCTAGAGATCTGCAGGGTGTGGATGGCTACACCTTC
V: TRBV20-1; D: .; size: .; J: TRBJ2-5; CDR3: CSARDRVRSIETQYF; DNA: TGCAGTGCTAGAGATAGGGTCCGTTCGATAGAGACCCAGTACTTC
V: TRBV6-2/TRBV6-3; D: TRBD2; size: few; J: TRBJ2-1; CDR3: CASSSESGGGNEQFF; DNA: TGTGCCAGCAGTTCGGAGTCGGGGGGGGGAAATGAGCAGTTCTTC
V: TRBV7-3; D: TRBD1; size: few; J: TRBJ1-2; CDR3: CASSAGTGGGYTF; DNA: TGTGCCAGCAGCGCCGGGACAGGCGGTGGCTACACCTTT
V: TRBV20-1; D: .; size: .; J: TRBJ2-6; CDR3: CSAPSTGTGANVLTF; DNA: TGCAGTGCTCCCTCCACAGGTACTGGGGCCAACGTCCTGACTTTC
V: TRBV4-1; D: TRBD1; size: .; J: TRBJ1-6; CDR3: CASSQGKQGARNSPLHF; DNA: TGCGCCAGCAGCCAGGGTAAACAGGGGGCCCGGAATTCACCCCTCCACTTT
V: TRBV20-1; D: .; size: .; J: TRBJ2-3; CDR3: CSAREQGTDTQYF; DNA: TGCAGTGCTAGAGAACAGGGTACAGATACGCAGTATTTT
V: TRBV7-6; D: .; size: .; J: TRBJ2-5; CDR3: CASSLEKFQETQYF; DNA: TGTGCCAGCAGCTTAGAAAAGTTCCAAGAGACCCAGTACTTC
V: TRBV29-1; D: .; size: few; J: TRBJ1-2; CDR3: CSVSGLTGYTF; DNA: TGCAGCGTCTCAGGGCTGACTGGCTACACCTTC
V: TRBV19; D: .; size: .; J: TRBJ1-1; CDR3: CASSPAWGNTEAFF; DNA: TGTGCCAGTAGCCCGGCCTGGGGGAACACTGAAGCTTTCTTT
V: TRBV4-1; D: .; size: .; J: TRBJ1-4; CDR3: CASSQVRGEELFF; DNA: TGCGCCAGCAGCCAAGTTAGGGGGGAAGAACTGTTTTTT
V: TRBV5-6; D: .; size: .; J: TRBJ2-7; CDR3: CASSATGGYEQYF; DNA: TGTGCCAGCAGCGCAACGGGTGGTTACGAGCAGTACTTC
V: TRBV7-3; D: .; size: few; J: TRBJ2-5; CDR3: CASSLSTGFQETQYF; DNA: TGTGCCAGCAGCTTATCCACAGGGTTCCAAGAGACCCAGTACTTC
V: TRBV5-6; D: TRBD2; size: many; J: TRBJ2-1; CDR3: CASSFRSGLVYNEQFF; DNA: TGTGCCAGCAGCTTTAGGTCGGGACTAGTCTACAATGAGCAGTTCTTC
V: TRBV6-5; D: .; size: .; J: TRBJ2-5; CDR3: CASSYDRRSETQYF; DNA: TGTGCCAGCAGTTATGACCGACGGTCGGAGACCCAGTACTTC
V: TRBV9; D: TRBD1; size: .; J: TRBJ2-1; CDR3: CASSVAGTVHNEQFF; DNA: TGTGCCAGCAGCGTAGCTGGGACAGTCCACAATGAGCAGTTCTTC
V: TRBV6-6; D: .; size: few; J: TRBJ1-6; CDR3: CASSYEQAEHNSPLHF; DNA: TGTGCCAGCAGTTACGAACAGGCAGAACATAATTCACCCCTCCACTTT